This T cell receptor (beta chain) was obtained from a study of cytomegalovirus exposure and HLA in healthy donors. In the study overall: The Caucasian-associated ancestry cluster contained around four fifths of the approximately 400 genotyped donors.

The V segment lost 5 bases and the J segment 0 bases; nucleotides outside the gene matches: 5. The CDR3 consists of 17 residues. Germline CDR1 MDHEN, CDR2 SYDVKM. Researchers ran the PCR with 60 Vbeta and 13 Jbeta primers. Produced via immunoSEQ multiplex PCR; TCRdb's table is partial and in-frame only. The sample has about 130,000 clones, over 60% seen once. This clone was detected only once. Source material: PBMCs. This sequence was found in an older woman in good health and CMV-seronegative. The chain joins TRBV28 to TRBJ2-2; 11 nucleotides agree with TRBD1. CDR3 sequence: CASSPGTGGTNTGELFF. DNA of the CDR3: TGTGCCAGCAGTCCCGGGACAGGGGGGACGAACACCGGGGAGCTGTTTTTT.